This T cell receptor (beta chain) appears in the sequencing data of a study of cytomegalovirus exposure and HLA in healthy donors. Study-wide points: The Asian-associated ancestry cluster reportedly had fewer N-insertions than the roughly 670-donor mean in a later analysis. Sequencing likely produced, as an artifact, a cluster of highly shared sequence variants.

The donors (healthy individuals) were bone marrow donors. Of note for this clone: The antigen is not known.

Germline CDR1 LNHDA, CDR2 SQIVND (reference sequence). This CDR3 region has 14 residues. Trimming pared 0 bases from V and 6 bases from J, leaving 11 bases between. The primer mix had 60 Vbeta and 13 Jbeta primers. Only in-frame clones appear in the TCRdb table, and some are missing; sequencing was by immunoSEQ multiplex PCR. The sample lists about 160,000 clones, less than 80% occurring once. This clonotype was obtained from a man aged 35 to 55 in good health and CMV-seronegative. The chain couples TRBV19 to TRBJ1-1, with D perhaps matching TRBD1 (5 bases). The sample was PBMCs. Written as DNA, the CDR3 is TGTGCCAGTAGTATAGAAGGGGCTAAGCCTGAAGCTTTCTTT. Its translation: CASSIEGAKPEAFF.